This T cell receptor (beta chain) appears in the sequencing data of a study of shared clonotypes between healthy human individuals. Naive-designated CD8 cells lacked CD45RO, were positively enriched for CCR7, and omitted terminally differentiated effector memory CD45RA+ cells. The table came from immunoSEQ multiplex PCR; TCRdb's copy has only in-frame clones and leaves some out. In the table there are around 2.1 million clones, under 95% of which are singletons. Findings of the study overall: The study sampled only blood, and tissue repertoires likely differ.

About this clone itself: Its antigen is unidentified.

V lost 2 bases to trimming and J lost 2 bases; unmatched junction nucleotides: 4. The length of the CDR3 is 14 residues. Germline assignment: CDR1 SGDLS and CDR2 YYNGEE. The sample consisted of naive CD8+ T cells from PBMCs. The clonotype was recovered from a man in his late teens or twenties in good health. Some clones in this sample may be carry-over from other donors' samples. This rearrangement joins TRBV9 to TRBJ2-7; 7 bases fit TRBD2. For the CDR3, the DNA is TGTGCCAGCAGCGTGGGACTATTTACCTACGAGCAGTACTTC. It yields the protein CASSVGLFTYEQYF. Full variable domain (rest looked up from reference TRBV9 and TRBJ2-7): DSGVTQTPKHLITATGQRVTLRCSPRSGDLSVYWYQQSLDQGLQFLIQYYNGEERAKGNILERFSAQQFPDLHSELNLSSLELGDSALYFCASSVGLFTYEQYFGPGTRLTVT.